One T cell receptor beta chain is described in this entry. Its cognate antigen is unknown. Germline assignment: CDR1 SGHKS and CDR2 YYEKEE (reference sequence). V shed 0 bases and J shed 6 bases, with 7 bases lying between them. The CDR3 is 13 residues long. CD45RO negativity and positive selection for CCR7 defined naive CD8 cells, a population that excluded terminally differentiated effector memory CD45RA+ cells. These data are taken from a study of shared clonotypes between healthy human individuals. Broader study findings: There were few donors, and this limited the genetic and exposure-history diversity represented.

Here immunoSEQ multiplex PCR was the method, and the copy in TCRdb shows in-frame clones only, minus some. The table lists about 1,900,000 clones, about 95% of them singletons. Sequenced: naive CD8+ T cells sorted from blood. This sequence was found in a young man in good health. The chain has TRBV5-5 and TRBJ2-1, with D unclear. CDR3: CASSLGDFNEQFF. CDR3 nucleotide sequence: TGTGCCAGCAGCTTGGGTGATTTCAATGAGCAGTTCTTC.